This TCR beta chain stems from a study of Ad26.COV2.S vaccination and SARS-CoV-2 variants. Study details: Administration of Ad26.COV2.S was intramuscular, either once or twice 56 days apart.

Treatment reported: roughly 18 received Ad26.COV2.S at low or high dose, single or two shots; about 5 received placebo; per-sample allocation not given. Repertoires come from day 63 after the first vaccine or placebo injection. The vaccine delivered Wuhan-strain SARS-CoV-2 spike through an Ad26 vector. The CDR3 sequence is 14 residues long. Germline CDR1 and CDR2: MNHEY and SMNVEV (reference sequence). With 3 bases removed from V and 4 bases from J, the gap between germline ends came to 10 bases. Only in-frame clones appear in the TCRdb table, and some are missing; sequencing was by immunoSEQ multiplex PCR. Among a few hundred thousand clones listed, around 90% were seen once.

The receptor's source is a person aged 18-60 years who received the Ad26.COV2.S COVID-19 vaccine or a placebo. The V call is TRBV27, the J call TRBJ1-5; the D gene is possibly TRBD1 (5 bases). The material sequenced was peripheral blood, taken in a trial of Ad26.COV2.S vaccine versus placebo. CDR3 protein: CASSFSGTNQPQHF. The CDR3 DNA sequence: TGTGCCAGCAGTTTCAGCGGGACTAATCAGCCCCAGCATTTT.